This T cell receptor beta chain originates from a study of blood T cell repertoires in COVID-19. Study context: Spain, Italy and the United States supplied samples that represented acute and convalescent COVID-19. T cells, B-cell-depleted T cells, or PBMCs supplied cDNA or gDNA.

In the original processing: Reference gene primers were amplified, and this amplification served to estimate nucleated cell counts. The data were produced by immunoSEQ multiplex PCR, yet TCRdb's version contains in-frame clones alone and is incomplete. The V and J calls and clone size come from that table; D and trimming were worked out from the DNA. The sample holds under 300,000 clones, 70% to 85% seen once. Between the trimmed V and J ends, which lost 5 bases and 4 bases, there was a span of 12 bases. CDR1 is MNHEY and CDR2 is SMNVEV in the germline V gene (reference sequence). This CDR3 region has 13 residues.

This sequence joins TRBV27 and TRBJ2-7, with D tentatively TRBD1 (5 bases). The sequence was obtained from a woman older than 75 with acute or convalescent COVID-19. The sample taken for sequencing was peripheral blood. The CDR3 sequence is CASSAQPGYEQYF. For the CDR3, the DNA is TGTGCCAGCAGTGCCCAACCAGGGTACGAGCAGTACTTC.